The source of this TCR beta chain is a study of T-cell reconstitution after alpha-beta-depleted transplantation in children. V lost 6 bases and J lost 4, with 15 bases in between. The CDR3 sequence is 14 residues long. Germline V gene sequence: CDR1 MNHEY, CDR2 SVGAGI. During its preparation, the TCRbeta library received unique molecular identifiers. TCRdb itself ran the PCR reads through MiXCR, one entry per CDR3 protein. Found here are some 200,000 distinct CDR3 sequences, 7% to 9% of them singletons; the top ten hold approximately 40%. The sample holds a few counts of this clonotype. Its antigen is unknown. Study-wide results and limits: When one year had passed after transplant, most T-cell counts and diversity came from newly produced T cells.

This TCR was sampled from a male patient aged 2 to 9 who had a stem cell transplant for acute myeloid leukemia, so the T cells may come from the graft donor. The chain carries TRBV6-5 and TRBJ2-5, with D perhaps matching TRBD1 or TRBD2 (5 bases each). The material was PBMCs, mostly from graft donor cells, obtained 360 days after TCRalphabeta/CD19-depleted stem cell transplant. CDR3 DNA: TGTGCCAGCAGCTACGGGACGAACATAGAGACCCAGTACTTC. This sequence encodes CASSYGTNIETQYF.